The TCR beta chain described here comes from a study of T cell responses to AZD1222 COVID-19 vaccine. Study-level information: The study pooled second doses at about 4 or about 12 weeks.

V lost 5 bases to trimming and J lost 3 bases; unmatched junction nucleotides: 10. Germline V gene sequence: CDR1 LNHDA, CDR2 SQIVND (reference sequence). This CDR3 comprises 16 residues. A remark on this clone: Its antigen is not identified.

Sequenced by immunoSEQ multiplex PCR; TCRdb stores in-frame clones only, minus some. The repertoire includes about 170,000 clones, 80% to 95% of them detected once, and 1.6% sits in the top ten. General observations from the study: Nearly half of spike-specific TCRs reportedly target unmutated variant regions. Clonal diversity was possibly underestimated, and white British individuals and females predominated among donors.

The TCR sequence derives from an adult in good health. The sample was peripheral blood, taken on day 0 of AZD1222 vaccination. This rearrangement joins TRBV19 to TRBJ1-5, with 7 bases identical to TRBD1. This chain's CDR3 is CASSRDRRATNQPQHF. The CDR3, as DNA: TGTGCCAGTAGTCGGGACAGAAGGGCCACCAATCAGCCCCAGCATTTT.